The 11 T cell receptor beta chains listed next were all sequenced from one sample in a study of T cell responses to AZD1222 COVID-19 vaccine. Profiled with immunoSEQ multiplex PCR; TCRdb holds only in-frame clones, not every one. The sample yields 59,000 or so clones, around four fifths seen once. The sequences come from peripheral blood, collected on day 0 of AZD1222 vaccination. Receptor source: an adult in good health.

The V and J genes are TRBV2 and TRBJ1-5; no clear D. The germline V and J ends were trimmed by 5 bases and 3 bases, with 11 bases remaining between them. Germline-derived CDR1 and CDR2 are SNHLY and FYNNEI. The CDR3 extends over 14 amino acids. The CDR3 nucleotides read TGTGCCAGCAGTTCCCAGGACCTCAATCAGCCCCAGCATTTT. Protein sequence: CASSSQDLNQPQHF. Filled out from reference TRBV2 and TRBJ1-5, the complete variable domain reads EPEVTQTPSHQVTQMGQEVILRCVPISNHLYFYWYRQILGQKVEFLVSFYNNEISEKSEIFDDQFSVERPDGSNFTLKIRSTKLEDSAMYFCASSSQDLNQPQHFGDGTRLSIL.

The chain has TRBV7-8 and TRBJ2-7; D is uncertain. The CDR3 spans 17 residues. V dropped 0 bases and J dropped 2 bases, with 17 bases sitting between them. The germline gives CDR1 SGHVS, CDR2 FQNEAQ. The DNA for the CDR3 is TGTGCCAGCAGCTTAGCCGAGGTACCGGGTCTTCCCTACGAGCAGTACTTC. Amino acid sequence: CASSLAEVPGLPYEQYF.

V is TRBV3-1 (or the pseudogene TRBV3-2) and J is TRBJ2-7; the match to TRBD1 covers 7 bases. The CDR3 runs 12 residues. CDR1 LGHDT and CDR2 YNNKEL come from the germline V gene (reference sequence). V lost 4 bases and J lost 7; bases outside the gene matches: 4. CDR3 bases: TGTGCCAGCAGCCTACAGGGGAAAGAGCAGTACTTC. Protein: CASSLQGKEQYF.

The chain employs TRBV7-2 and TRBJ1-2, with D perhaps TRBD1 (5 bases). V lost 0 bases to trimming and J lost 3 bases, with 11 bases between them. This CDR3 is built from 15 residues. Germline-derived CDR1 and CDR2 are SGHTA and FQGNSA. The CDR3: CASSLAGGNDYGYTF. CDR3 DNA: TGTGCCAGCAGCTTAGCTGGGGGTAACGACTATGGCTACACCTTC.

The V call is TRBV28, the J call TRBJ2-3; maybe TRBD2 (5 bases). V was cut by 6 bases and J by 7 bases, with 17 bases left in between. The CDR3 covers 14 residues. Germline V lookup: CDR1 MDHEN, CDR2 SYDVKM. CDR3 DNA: TGTGCCAGCAGGACTAACGGCCCATCTCATACGCAGTATTTT. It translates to CASRTNGPSHTQYF.

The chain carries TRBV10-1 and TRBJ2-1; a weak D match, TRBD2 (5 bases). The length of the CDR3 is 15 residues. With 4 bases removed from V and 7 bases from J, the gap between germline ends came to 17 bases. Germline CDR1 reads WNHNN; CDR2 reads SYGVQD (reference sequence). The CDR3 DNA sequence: TGCGCCAGCAGTGTGAGGAGGTCAACCTTGAATGAGCAGTTCTTC. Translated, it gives CASSVRRSTLNEQFF.

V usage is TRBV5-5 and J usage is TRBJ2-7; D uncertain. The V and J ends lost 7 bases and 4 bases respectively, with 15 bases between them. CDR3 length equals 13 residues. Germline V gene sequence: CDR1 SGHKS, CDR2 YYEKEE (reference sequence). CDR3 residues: CASAPGQLYEQYF. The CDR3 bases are TGTGCCAGCGCTCCCGGGCAGTTATACGAGCAGTACTTC.

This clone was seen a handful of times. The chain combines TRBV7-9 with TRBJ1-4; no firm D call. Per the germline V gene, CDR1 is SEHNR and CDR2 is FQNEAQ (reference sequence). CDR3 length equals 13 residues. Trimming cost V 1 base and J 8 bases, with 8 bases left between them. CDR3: CASSLVGLEKLFF. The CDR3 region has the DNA TGTGCCAGCAGCTTAGTGGGATTGGAAAAACTGTTTTTT.

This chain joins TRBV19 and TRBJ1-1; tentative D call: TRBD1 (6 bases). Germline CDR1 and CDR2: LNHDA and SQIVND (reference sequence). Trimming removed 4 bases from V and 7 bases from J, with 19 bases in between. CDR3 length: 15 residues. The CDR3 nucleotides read TGTGCCAGTAGTAAGGGGGGAAGGATGATCCTTGAAGCTTTCTTT. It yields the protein CASSKGGRMILEAFF.

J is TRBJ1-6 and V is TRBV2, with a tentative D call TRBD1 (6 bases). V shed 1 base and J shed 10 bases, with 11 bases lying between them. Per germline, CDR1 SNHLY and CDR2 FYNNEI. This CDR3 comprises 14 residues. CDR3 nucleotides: TGTGCCAGCAGTGAAGAGGGGGGAGGCTCACCCCTCCACTTT. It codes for CASSEEGGGSPLHF.

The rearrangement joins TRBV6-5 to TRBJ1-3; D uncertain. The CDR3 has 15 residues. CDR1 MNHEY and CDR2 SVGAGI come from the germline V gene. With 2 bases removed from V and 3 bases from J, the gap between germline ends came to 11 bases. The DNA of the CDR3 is TGTGCCAGCAGTTACGGTACCCTTGGTGGAAACACCATATATTTT. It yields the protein CASSYGTLGGNTIYF.